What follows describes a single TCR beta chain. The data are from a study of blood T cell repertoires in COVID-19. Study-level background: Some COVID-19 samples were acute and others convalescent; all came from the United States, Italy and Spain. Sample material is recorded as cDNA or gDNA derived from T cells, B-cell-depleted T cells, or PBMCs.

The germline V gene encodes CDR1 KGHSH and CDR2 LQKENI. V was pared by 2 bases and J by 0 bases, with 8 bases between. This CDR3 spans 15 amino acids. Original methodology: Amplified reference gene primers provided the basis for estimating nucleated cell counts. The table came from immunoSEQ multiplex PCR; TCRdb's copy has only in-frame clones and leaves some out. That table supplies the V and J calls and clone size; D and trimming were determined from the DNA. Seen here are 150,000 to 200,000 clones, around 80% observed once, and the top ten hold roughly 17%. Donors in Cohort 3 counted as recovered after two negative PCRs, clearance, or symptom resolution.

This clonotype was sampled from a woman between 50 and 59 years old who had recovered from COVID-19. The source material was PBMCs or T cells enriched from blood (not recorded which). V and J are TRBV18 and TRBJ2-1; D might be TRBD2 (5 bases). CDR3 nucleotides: TGTGCCAGCTCACCAACAGCGGCCTCCTACAATGAGCAGTTCTTC. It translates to CASSPTAASYNEQFF.